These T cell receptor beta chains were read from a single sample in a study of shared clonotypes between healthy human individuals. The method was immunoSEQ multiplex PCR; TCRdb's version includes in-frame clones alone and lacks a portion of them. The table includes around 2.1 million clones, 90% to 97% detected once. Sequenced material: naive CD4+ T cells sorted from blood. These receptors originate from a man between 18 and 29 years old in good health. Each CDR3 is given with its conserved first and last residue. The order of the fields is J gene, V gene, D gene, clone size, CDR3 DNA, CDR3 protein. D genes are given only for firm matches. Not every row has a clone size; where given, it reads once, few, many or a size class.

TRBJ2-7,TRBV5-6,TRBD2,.,TGTGCCAGCAGCTTTCTCTCTACGGGAGGGCTCTACGAGCAGTACTTC,CASSFLSTGGLYEQYF
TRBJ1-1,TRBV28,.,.,TGTGCCAGCAGTTTCTCACCGAAGCCAGGTCCCCTTACCTACACTGAAGCTTTCTTT,CASSFSPKPGPLTYTEAFF
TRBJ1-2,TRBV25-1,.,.,TGTGCCAGCAGTGAACCGGGACGGCACTATGGCTACACCTTC,CASSEPGRHYGYTF
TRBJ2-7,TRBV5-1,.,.,TGCGCCAGCAGCAACCGGGACCGCTCCTACGAGCAGTACTTC,CASSNRDRSYEQYF
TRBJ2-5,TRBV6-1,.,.,TGTGCCAGCAGTGTTCGGGAGACCCAGTACTTC,CASSVRETQYF
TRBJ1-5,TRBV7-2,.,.,TGTGCCAGCAGCTTAGCAGGTGGGGAAAATCAGCCCCAGCATTTT,CASSLAGGENQPQHF
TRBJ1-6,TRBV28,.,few,TGTGCCAGCCCATCGAGTAATTCACCCCTCCACTTT,CASPSSNSPLHF
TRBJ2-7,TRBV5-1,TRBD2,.,TGCGCCAGCAGCTTGGCCCAGCGGGGGGGCCAATCATTCTACGAGCAGTACTTC,CASSLAQRGGQSFYEQYF
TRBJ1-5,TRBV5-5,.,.,TGTGCCAGCAGCTTGGGGCACCCCGACCAGCCCCAGCATTTT,CASSLGHPDQPQHF
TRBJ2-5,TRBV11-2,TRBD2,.,TGTGCCAGCAGCTTACCTAGCGGGCTTCCAAGGGAGACCCAGTACTTC,CASSLPSGLPRETQYF
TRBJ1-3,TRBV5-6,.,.,TGTGCCAGCAGCTCGGCGGGACACGGAAACACCATATATTTT,CASSSAGHGNTIYF
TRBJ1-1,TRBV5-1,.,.,TGCGCCAGCAGGAGGGACACCCGGAACACTGAAGCTTTCTTT,CASRRDTRNTEAFF
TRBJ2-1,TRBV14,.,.,TGTGCCAGCAGCCAACTAGCTCAGGAGGAGCAGTTCTTC,CASSQLAQEEQFF
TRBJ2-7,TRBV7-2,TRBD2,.,TGTGCCAGCAGCAAAGGACTAGCGGGGGGGTTTTCCTACGAGCAGTACTTC,CASSKGLAGGFSYEQYF
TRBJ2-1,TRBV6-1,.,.,TGTGCCAGCAGTGGAGGCCCTCCGGTGGATGAGCAGTTCTTC,CASSGGPPVDEQFF
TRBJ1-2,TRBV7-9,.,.,TGTGCCAGCAGCTTTGACAGGCTCTATGGCTACACCTTC,CASSFDRLYGYTF
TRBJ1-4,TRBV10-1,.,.,TGCGCCAGCCCAAAGGGCTCAACTAATGAAAAACTGTTTTTT,CASPKGSTNEKLFF
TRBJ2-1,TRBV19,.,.,TGTGCCAGTAGTATTGGGGCAGGATCTGAGCAGTTCTTC,CASSIGAGSEQFF
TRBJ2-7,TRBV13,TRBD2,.,TGTGCCAGCAGCTTAGGTGGGACTAGCTTTGGCGAGCAGTACTTC,CASSLGGTSFGEQYF
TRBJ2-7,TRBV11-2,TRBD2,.,TGTGCCAGCAGCTCCGGACTAGCGGGAGCCTACGAGCAGTACTTC,CASSSGLAGAYEQYF
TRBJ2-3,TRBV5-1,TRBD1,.,TGCGCCAGCAGCAAAGGGACAGGGGGCGGGACAGATACGCAGTATTTT,CASSKGTGGGTDTQYF
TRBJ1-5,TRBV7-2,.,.,TGTGCCAGCAGCTTAGTTGGGGGCTCGGGCAATCAGCCCCAGCATTTT,CASSLVGGSGNQPQHF
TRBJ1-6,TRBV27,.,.,TGTGCCAGCAGTTTAGGGTTCGGACCCCTCCACTTT,CASSLGFGPLHF
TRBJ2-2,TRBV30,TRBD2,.,TGTGCCTCCCCGCTCCTGAGCGGGAGAAACGGCGGGGAGCTGTTTTTT,CASPLLSGRNGGELFF
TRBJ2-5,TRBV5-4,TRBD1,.,TGTGCCAGCAGCAGGGACAGGGGAGAGACCCAGTACTTC,CASSRDRGETQYF
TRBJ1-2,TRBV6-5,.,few,TGTGCCAGCAGTTACGTCAGGGCATATGGCTACACCTTC,CASSYVRAYGYTF
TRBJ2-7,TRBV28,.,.,TGTGCCAGCACCCCGGGCGGCAGCAGCTCCTACGAGCAGTACTTC,CASTPGGSSSYEQYF
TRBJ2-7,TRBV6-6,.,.,TGTGCCAGCAGTCCGGAGGGCCTTGGTGAGCAGTACTTC,CASSPEGLGEQYF
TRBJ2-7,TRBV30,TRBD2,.,TGTGCCTGGAGTGTATTACTAGCGGGCGAGCAGTACTTC,CAWSVLLAGEQYF
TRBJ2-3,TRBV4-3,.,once,TGCGCCAGCAGCCGAGCTGGGACTTTAAGCACAGATACGCAGTATTTT,CASSRAGTLSTDTQYF
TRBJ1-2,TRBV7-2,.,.,TGTGCCAGCAGCCCGCTCGGGCCCCAGGACAGCTATGGCTACACCTTC,CASSPLGPQDSYGYTF
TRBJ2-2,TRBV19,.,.,TGTGCCAGTACCTTCCACTCCGGGGGGAACACCGGGGAGCTGTTTTTT,CASTFHSGGNTGELFF
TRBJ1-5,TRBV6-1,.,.,TGTGCCAGCAGTAGAGAACAGAGCAATCAGCCCCAGCATTTT,CASSREQSNQPQHF
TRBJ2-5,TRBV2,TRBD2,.,TGTGCCAGCGGGGGAGGGTCCCAAGAGACCCAGTACTTC,CASGGGSQETQYF
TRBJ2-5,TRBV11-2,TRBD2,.,TGTGCCAGCAGGCGCCGGACTAGCGGGAAGTTGGCGCCGGGGGAGACCCAGTACTTC,CASRRRTSGKLAPGETQYF
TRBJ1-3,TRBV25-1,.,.,TGTGCCAGCAGTTCTCTGGGACTGCCCGACACCATATATTTT,CASSSLGLPDTIYF
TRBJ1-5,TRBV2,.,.,TGTGCCAGCAGTGAAGCGAATTTCGGCGGTCTAGGGCCCCAGCATTTT,CASSEANFGGLGPQHF
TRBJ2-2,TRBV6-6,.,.,TGTGCCAGCAGTTCTGGACAGACGAACACCGGGGAGCTGTTTTTT,CASSSGQTNTGELFF
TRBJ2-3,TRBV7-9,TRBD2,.,TGTGCCAGCAGCCTGGACGGACTAGCGGCTAGCACAGATACGCAGTATTTT,CASSLDGLAASTDTQYF
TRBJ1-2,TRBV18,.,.,TGTGCCAGCTCACCAGAGGAGGGGTATGGCTACACCTTC,CASSPEEGYGYTF
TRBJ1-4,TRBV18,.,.,TGTGCCAGCTCACCACGGGACGCCCGGGGAGGAAAACTGTTTTTT,CASSPRDARGGKLFF
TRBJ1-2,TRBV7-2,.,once,TGTGCCAGCCGCGGTGGTAACTATGGCTACACCTTC,CASRGGNYGYTF
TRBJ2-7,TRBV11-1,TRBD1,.,TGTGCCAGCAGCGCCCGCGGGACAGGGATCTACGAGCAGTACTTC,CASSARGTGIYEQYF
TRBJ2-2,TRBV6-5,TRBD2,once,TGTGCCAGCAGGTCGGGGGGAGCGAACACCGGGGAGCTGTTTTTT,CASRSGGANTGELFF
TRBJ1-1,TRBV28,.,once,TGTGCCAGCAGCCCTCTGTGGACTGAAGCTTTCTTT,CASSPLWTEAFF
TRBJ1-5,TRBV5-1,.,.,TGCGCCAGCAGCTTCGACCGTAGCAATCAGCCCCAGCATTTT,CASSFDRSNQPQHF
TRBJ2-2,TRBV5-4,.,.,TGTGCCAGCAGCTTGCTTGGGGGACCGAACACCGGGGAGCTGTTTTTT,CASSLLGGPNTGELFF
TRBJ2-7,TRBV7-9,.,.,TGTGCCAGCAGCTTATATGCAGGGTACGAGCAGTACTTC,CASSLYAGYEQYF
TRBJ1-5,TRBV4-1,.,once,TGCGCCAGCAGCCAATCGGTAGCGAGCCAGCCCCAGCATTTT,CASSQSVASQPQHF
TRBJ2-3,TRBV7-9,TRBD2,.,TGTGCCAGCACCCTAGCGGCCCTCACAGATACGCAGTATTTT,CASTLAALTDTQYF
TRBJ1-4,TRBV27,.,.,TGTGCCAGCAGTTTAAGGTGGGGTACCGCGGATGAAAAACTGTTTTTT,CASSLRWGTADEKLFF
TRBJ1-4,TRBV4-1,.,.,TGCGCCAGCAGCCAACCGGCTCTCGATGAAAAACTGTTTTTT,CASSQPALDEKLFF
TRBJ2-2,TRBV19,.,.,TGTGCCAGTGGGGATTGGCCGAACACCGGGGAGCTGTTTTTT,CASGDWPNTGELFF
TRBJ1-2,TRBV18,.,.,TGTGCCAGCTCACCACCAGGGCTCGAGAACTATGGCTACACCTTC,CASSPPGLENYGYTF